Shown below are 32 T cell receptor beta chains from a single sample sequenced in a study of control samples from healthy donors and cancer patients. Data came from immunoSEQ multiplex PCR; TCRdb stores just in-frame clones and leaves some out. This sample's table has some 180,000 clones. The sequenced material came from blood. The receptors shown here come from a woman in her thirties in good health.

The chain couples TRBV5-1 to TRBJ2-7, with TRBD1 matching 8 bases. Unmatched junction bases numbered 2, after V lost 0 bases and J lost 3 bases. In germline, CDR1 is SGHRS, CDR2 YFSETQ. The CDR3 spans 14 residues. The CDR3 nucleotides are TGCGCCAGCAGCTTGGGGGACAGGAGCTACGAGCAGTACTTC. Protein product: CASSLGDRSYEQYF.

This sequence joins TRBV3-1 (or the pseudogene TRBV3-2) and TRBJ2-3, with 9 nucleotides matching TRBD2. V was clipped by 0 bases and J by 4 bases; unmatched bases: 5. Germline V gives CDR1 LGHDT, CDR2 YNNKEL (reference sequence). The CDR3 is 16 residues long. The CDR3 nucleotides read TGTGCCAGCAGCCAAGAAGGGGTAGCGGGGGCAGATACGCAGTATTTT. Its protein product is CASSQEGVAGADTQYF.

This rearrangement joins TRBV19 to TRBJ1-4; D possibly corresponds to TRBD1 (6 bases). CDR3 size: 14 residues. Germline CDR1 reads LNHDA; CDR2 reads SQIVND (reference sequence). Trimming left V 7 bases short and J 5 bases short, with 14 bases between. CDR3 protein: CASNGGQVNEKLFF. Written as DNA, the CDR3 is TGTGCCAGTAACGGGGGCCAGGTGAATGAAAAACTGTTTTTT.

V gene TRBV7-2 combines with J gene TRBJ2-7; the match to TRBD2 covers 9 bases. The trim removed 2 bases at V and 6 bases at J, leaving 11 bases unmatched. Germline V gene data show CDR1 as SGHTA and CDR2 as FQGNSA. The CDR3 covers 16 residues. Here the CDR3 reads CASSLNRRGGLGEQYF. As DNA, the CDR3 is TGTGCCAGCAGCTTAAATAGGCGGGGGGGCCTTGGCGAGCAGTACTTC. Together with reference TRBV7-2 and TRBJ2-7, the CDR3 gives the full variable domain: GAGVSQSPSNKVTEKGKDVELRCDPISGHTALYWYRQSLGQGLEFLIYFQGNSAPDKSGLPSDRFSAERTGGSVSTLTIQRTQQEDSAVYLCASSLNRRGGLGEQYFGPGTRLTVT.

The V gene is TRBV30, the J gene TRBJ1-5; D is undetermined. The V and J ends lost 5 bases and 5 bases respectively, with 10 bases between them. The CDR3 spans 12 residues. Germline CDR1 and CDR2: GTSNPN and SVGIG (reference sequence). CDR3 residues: CAWALWDQPQHF. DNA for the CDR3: TGTGCCTGGGCCCTATGGGATCAGCCCCAGCATTTT.

The CDR3 nucleotides are TGTGCCAGCAGTGAAGCTTGGGGCTCTGAAGCTTTCTTT. Encoded protein: CASSEAWGSEAFF. The chain is built from TRBV2 and TRBJ1-1; TRBD1 might be the D (5 bases). Germline CDR1 SNHLY, CDR2 FYNNEI. Trimming took 0 bases from V and 6 from J, leaving 8 bases between them. The CDR3 is 13 amino acids.

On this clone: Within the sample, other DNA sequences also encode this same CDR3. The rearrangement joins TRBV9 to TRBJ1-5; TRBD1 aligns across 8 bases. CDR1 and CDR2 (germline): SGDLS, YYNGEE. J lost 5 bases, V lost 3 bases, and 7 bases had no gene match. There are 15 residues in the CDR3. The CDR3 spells CASSATGTGYQPQHF. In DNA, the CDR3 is TGTGCCAGCAGCGCAACCGGGACAGGATATCAGCCCCAGCATTTT.

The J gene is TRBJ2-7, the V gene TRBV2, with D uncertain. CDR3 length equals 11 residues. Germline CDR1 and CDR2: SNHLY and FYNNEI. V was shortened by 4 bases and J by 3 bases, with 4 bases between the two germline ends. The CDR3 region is CASSAIYEQYF. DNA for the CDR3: TGTGCCAGCAGTGCGATCTACGAGCAGTACTTC.

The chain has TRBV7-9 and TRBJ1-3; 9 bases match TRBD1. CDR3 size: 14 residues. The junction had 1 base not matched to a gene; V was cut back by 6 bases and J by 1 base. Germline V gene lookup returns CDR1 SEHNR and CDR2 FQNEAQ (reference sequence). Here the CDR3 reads CASRDRGSGNTIYF. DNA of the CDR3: TGTGCCAGCAGAGACAGGGGGTCTGGAAACACCATATATTTT.

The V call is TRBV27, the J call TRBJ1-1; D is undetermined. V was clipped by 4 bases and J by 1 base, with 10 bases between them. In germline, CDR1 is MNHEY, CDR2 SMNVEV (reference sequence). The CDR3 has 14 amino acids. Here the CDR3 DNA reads TGTGCCAGCAGTTGGGTAGGAGGGAACACTGAAGCTTTCTTT. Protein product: CASSWVGGNTEAFF.

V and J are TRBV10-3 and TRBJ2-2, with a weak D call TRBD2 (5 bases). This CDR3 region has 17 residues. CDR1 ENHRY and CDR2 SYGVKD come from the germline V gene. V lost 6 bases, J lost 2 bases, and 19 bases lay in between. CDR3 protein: CAIRAGGHQSNTGELFF. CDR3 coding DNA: TGTGCCATCAGAGCCGGAGGCCACCAATCTAACACCGGGGAGCTGTTTTTT.

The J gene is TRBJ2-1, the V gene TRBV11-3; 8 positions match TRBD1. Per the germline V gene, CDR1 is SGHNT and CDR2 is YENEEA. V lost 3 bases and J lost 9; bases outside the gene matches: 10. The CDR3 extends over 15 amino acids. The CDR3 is CASSLGRTGWTEQFF. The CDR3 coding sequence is TGTGCCAGCAGCTTGGGGAGGACAGGGTGGACTGAGCAGTTCTTC.

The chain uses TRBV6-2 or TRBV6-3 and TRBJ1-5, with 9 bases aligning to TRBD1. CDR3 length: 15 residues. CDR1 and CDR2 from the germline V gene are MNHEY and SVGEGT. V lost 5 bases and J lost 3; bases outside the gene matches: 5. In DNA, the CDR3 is TGTGCCAGCAGTACCGGGACAGGGTCCAATCAGCCCCAGCATTTT. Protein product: CASSTGTGSNQPQHF.

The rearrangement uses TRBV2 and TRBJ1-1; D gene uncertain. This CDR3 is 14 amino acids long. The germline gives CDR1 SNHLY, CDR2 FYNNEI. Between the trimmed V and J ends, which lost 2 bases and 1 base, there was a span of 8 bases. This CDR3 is CASSELVPNTEAFF. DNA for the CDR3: TGTGCCAGCAGTGAATTAGTCCCGAACACTGAAGCTTTCTTT.

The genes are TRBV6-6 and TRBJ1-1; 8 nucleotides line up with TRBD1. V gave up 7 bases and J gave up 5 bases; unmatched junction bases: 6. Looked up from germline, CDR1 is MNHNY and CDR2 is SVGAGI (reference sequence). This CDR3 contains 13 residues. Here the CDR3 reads CASTTGGGTEAFF. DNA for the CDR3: TGTGCCAGCACTACAGGGGGTGGAACTGAAGCTTTCTTT.

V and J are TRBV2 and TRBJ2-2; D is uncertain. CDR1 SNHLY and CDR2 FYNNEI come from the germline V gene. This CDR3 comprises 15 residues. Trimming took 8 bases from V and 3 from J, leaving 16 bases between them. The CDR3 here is CASGPGPTYTGELFF. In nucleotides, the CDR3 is TGTGCCAGCGGACCCGGCCCCACCTACACCGGGGAGCTGTTTTTT.

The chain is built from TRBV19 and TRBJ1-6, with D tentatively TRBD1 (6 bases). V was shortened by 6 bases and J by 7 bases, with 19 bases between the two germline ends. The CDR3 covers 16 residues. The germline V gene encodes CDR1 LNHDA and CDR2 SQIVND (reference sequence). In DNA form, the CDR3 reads TGTGCCAGTAGCCTAACCCCACAGGGCGCGAATTCACCCCTCCACTTT. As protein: CASSLTPQGANSPLHF. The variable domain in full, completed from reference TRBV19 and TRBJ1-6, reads DGGITQSPKYLFRKEGQNVTLSCEQNLNHDAMYWYRQDPGQGLRLIYYSQIVNDFQKGDIAEGYSVSREKKESFPLTVTSAQKNPTAFYLCASSLTPQGANSPLHFGNGTRLTVT.

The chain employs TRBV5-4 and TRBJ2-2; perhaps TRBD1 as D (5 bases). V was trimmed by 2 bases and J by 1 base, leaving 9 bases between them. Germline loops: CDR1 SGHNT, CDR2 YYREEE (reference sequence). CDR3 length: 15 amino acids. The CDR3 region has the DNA TGTGCCAGCAGCTTCAGCAGGGAGAACACCGGGGAGCTGTTTTTT. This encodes CASSFSRENTGELFF.

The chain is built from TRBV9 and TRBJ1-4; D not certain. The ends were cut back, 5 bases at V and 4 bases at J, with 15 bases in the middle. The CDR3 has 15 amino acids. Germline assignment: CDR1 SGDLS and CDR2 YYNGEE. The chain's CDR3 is CASSIGGRFNEKLFF. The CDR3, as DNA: TGTGCCAGCAGTATTGGTGGGCGGTTTAATGAAAAACTGTTTTTT.

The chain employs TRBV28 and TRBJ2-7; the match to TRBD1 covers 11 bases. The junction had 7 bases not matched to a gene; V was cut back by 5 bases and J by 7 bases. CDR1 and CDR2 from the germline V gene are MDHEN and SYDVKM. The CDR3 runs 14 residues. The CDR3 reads CASSTGQGAREQYF. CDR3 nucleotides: TGTGCCAGCAGTACCGGACAGGGGGCTAGGGAGCAGTACTTC.

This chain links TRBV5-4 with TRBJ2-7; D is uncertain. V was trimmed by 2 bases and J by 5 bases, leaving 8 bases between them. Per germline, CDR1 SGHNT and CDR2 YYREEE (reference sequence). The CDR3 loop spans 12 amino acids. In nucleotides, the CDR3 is TGTGCCAGCAGCTTTTTTGGGAACGAGCAGTACTTC. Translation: CASSFFGNEQYF. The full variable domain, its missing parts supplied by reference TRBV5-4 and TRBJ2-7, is ETGVTQSPTHLIKTRGQQVTLRCSSQSGHNTVSWYQQALGQGPQFIFQYYREEENGRGNFPPRFSGLQFPNYSSELNVNALELDDSALYLCASSFFGNEQYFGPGTRLTVT.

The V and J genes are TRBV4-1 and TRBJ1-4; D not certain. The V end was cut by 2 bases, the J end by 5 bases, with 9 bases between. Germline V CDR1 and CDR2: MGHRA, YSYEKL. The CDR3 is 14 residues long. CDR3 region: CASSQSFQNEKLFF. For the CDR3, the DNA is TGCGCCAGCAGCCAATCCTTCCAAAATGAAAAACTGTTTTTT.

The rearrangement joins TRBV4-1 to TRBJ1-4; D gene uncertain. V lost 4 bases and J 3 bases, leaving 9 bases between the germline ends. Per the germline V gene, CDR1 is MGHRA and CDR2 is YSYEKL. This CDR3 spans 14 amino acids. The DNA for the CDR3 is TGCGCCAGCAGCCCGCCGGGCCCTAATGAAAAACTGTTTTTT. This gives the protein CASSPPGPNEKLFF.

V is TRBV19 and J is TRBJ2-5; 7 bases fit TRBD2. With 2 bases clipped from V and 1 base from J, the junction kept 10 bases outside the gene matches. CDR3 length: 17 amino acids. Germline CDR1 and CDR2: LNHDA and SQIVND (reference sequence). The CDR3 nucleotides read TGTGCCAGTAGTATAAAGGGCCCTAGCGGTTTCCAAGAGACCCAGTACTTC. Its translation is CASSIKGPSGFQETQYF.

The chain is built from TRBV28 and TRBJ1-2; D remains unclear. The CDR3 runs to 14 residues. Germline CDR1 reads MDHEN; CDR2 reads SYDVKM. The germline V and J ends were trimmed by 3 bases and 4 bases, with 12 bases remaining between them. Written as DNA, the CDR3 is TGTGCCAGCAGTTTGGAGAGGGCTCCCTATGGCTACACCTTC. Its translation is CASSLERAPYGYTF.

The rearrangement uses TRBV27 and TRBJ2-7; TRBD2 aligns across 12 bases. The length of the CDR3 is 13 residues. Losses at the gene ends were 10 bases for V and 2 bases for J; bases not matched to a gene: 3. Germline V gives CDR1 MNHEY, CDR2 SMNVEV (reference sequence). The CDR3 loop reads CATRLAGAYEQYF. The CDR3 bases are TGTGCCACCCGACTAGCGGGGGCCTACGAGCAGTACTTC.

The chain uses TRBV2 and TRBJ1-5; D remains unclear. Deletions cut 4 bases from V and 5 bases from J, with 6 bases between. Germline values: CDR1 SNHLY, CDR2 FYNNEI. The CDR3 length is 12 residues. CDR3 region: CASSGPYQPQHF. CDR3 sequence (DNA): TGTGCCAGCAGTGGACCCTATCAGCCCCAGCATTTT.

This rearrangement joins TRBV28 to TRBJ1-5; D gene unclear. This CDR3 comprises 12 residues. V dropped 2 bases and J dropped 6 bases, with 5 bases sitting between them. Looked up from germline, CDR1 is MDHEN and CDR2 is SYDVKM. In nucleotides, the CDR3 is TGTGCCAGCAGTTTAGCGGCTCAGCCCCAGCATTTT. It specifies CASSLAAQPQHF. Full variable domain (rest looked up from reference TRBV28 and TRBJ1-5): DVKVTQSSRYLVKRTGEKVFLECVQDMDHENMFWYRQDPGLGLRLIYFSYDVKMKEKGDIPEGYSVSREKKERFSLILESASTNQTSMYLCASSLAAQPQHFGDGTRLSIL.

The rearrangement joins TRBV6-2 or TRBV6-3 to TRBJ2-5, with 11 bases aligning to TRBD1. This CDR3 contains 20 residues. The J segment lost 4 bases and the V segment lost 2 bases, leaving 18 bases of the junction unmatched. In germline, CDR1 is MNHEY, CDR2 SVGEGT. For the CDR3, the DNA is TGTGCCAGCAGTTACAGACCGCCGAGGGCGCCGGACAGGGGGCGAGAGACCCAGTACTTC. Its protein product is CASSYRPPRAPDRGRETQYF.

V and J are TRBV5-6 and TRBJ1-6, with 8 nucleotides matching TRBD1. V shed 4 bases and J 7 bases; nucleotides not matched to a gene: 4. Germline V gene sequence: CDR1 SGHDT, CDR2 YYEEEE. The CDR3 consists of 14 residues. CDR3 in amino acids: CASSGQGWNSPLHF. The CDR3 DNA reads TGTGCCAGCAGCGGACAGGGTTGGAATTCACCCCTCCACTTT.

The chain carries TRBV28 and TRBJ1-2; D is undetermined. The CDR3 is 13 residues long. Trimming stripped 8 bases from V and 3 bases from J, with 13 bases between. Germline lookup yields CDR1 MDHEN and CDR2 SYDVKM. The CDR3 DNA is TGTGCCAGCCCGTTTAGGCGGTACTATGGCTACACCTTC. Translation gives CASPFRRYYGYTF.

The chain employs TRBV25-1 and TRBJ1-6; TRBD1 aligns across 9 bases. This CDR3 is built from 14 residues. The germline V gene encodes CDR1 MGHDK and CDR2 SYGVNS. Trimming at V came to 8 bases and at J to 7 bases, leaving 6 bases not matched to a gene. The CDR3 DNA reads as TGTGCCAGCTCTCTGGGGACAGGGAATTCACCCCTCCACTTT. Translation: CASSLGTGNSPLHF.